Listed below are T cell receptor beta chains from one sample, sequenced in a study of blood T cell repertoires in COVID-19. The assay was immunoSEQ multiplex PCR, and TCRdb's table has in-frame clones only and misses some. This repertoire shows approximately 250,000 clones, around 90% found once; its top ten account for 2% to 2.5%. The specimen was PBMCs or T cells enriched from blood (not recorded which). The receptors here all came from an older woman in a cohort exposed to, infected with or recovered from COVID-19 (not recorded which). CDR3s include the opening cysteine and the closing phenylalanine or tryptophan.

cdr3_length	v_call	j_call	cdr3_aa
14	TRBV5-1	TRBJ2-2	CASSLEDRGGELFF
13	TRBV7-8	TRBJ2-7	CASSLAQNYEQYF
12	TRBV19	TRBJ1-2	CASSPDRYGYTF
15	TRBV2	TRBJ1-5	CASRGDRVINQPQHF
17	TRBV9	TRBJ1-2	CASSGTGTGPGGGGYTF
12	TRBV7-6	TRBJ2-2	CASSLINGELFF
17	TRBV27	TRBJ1-1	CASSLRGQGATAAEAFF
15	TRBV27	TRBJ2-5	CASSPQTGHQETQYF
14	TRBV6-2/TRBV6-3	TRBJ1-4	CASSPRQANEKLFF
15	TRBV28	TRBJ1-3	CASSSVDRVENTIYF
15	TRBV19	TRBJ1-2	CASSIRQGGNYGYTF
16	TRBV27	TRBJ2-1	CASSLLGLAGGNEQFF
13	TRBV30	TRBJ2-5	CAWNEGDRETQYF
15	TRBV7-9	TRBJ2-2	CASSRGQANTGELFF
14	TRBV2	TRBJ2-1	CASSAASGRAEQFF
15	TRBV24-1	TRBJ1-5	CATRAGIGSNQPQHF
12	TRBV5-1	TRBJ2-7	CASKNRAYEQYF
14	TRBV7-2	TRBJ2-5	CASSLAGGGETQYF
13	TRBV29-1	TRBJ1-4	CSVGGDGIEKLFF
13	TRBV13	TRBJ1-6	CASSLGLNSPLHF
13	TRBV6-4	TRBJ1-5	CASSEQGNQPQHF
15	TRBV28	TRBJ2-2	CASSLQTGGSGELFF
13	TRBV2	TRBJ2-1	CASSESSINEQFF
15	TRBV4-2	TRBJ1-2	CASSQAGGSAYGYTF
16	TRBV4-1	TRBJ1-6	CASSQTRQGLASPLHF
16	TRBV10-3	TRBJ2-3	CAISGQGSGGADTQYF
16	TRBV6-2/TRBV6-3	TRBJ1-1	CASSTSPGAMNTEAFF
15	TRBV30	TRBJ2-7	CAWGSGIESSYEQYF
14	TRBV20-1	TRBJ2-7	CSASWVAGTEEQYF
14	TRBV5-1	TRBJ1-2	CASSRRDRNYGYTF
12	TRBV5-4	TRBJ1-1	CASSPKNTEAFF
16	TRBV5-8	TRBJ1-6	CASSLEGGGARSPLHF
12	TRBV19	TRBJ1-1	CASSEGRTEAFF
15	TRBV7-3	TRBJ2-7	CASSLTETGIDEQYF
15	TRBV14	TRBJ1-6	CASSQVSWSGSPLHF
16	TRBV7-2	TRBJ2-2	CASSPRTGETAGELFF
15	TRBV7-3	TRBJ2-1	CASRLAGASYNEQFF
15	TRBV4-3	TRBJ2-3	CASSQGQVETDTQYF
14	TRBV25-1	TRBJ2-4	CASSEQGSLDIQYF
15	TRBV7-3	TRBJ2-7	CASSLGQGSHDEQYF
16	TRBV5-1	TRBJ2-7	CASSPRSGTLTYEQYF
16	TRBV9	TRBJ2-1	CASSVAYSGSYNEQFF
17	TRBV10-3	TRBJ1-5	CAISGDRVVGGNQPQHF
15	TRBV7-3	TRBJ2-3	CASSLARTSTDTQYF
14	TRBV25-1	TRBJ1-4	CASSELGAGEKLFF
14	TRBV7-9	TRBJ1-5	CASSLASSNQPQHF
16	TRBV11-1	TRBJ1-6	CASSPRGRGPASPLHF
14	TRBV5-1	TRBJ2-7	CASTSTGSIGEQYF
14	TRBV3-1/TRBV3-2	TRBJ2-5	CASRQGLAVETQYF
15	TRBV6-5	TRBJ1-1	CASSPQGRKNTEAFF
16	TRBV19	TRBJ1-5	CASSTNIGSSNQPQHF
14	TRBV2	TRBJ2-3	CASSGIAVTDTQYF
13	TRBV28	TRBJ1-5	CASGSPGGQPQHF
15	TRBV28	TRBJ2-3	CASSLVGGSTDTQYF